The text below deals with one T cell receptor beta chain. Its antigen specificity is not known. No much larger clone exists at a distance of one base, and base qualities are not known. Donors formed part of the validation cohort, which comprised 120 subjects and was distinct from the first cohort of 550 to 850 subjects. This sample is drawn from a study of cytomegalovirus exposure and HLA in healthy donors (dated by TCRdb to 2017 to 2019). General notes on the study: According to a later analysis, one platform produced both the 120 validation repertoires and the 720 or so repertoires of the first cohort. Along with the roughly 700-subject first cohort, a separate validation cohort of over a hundred different subjects was used. The study aimed to test whether signatures of past pathogen exposure could be identified by cataloging public T cell receptors. High-throughput TCR immunosequencing, statistical association of individual TCRs with disease status, and machine learning were combined to predict cytomegalovirus infection status. Broad study findings and their caveats: Most TCR sequences were seen in very few donors, while some public TCRs were found in many individuals. A later analysis lacked HLA typing for the validation cohort, so it scored co-occurrence in that cohort across all 120 repertoires. The classifier was reported to diagnose cytomegalovirus status with high specificity and sensitivity in both the original cohort and the validation cohort. A few of the identified cytomegalovirus-associated TCR beta chains were confirmed in vitro to be specific for cytomegalovirus antigens. In the study, about 150 TCR beta chains were listed as associated with cytomegalovirus. A later analysis found that TCRs clustered in the first cohort also tended to co-occur in the 120 or so validation repertoires, with 90% to 95% of cluster scores above 0. According to the authors, the approach could potentially be generalized to other disease states and immunological phenotypes.

CDR1 and CDR2 were assigned from the germline V gene (reference sequence) as SGHNT and YYREEE. V sheds 4 bases and J sheds 10 bases, leaving 9 bases between their ends. The CDR3 measures 11 amino acids from cysteine to phenylalanine. The CDR3 DNA has 33 bases and is translated from base 1. Libraries were built with the immunoSEQ multiplex PCR assay. The original methods were these. A statistical classification framework was built to diagnose cytomegalovirus status from the catalog of TCR beta chain sequences. Not all clones reach the TCRdb copy of this immuneACCESS table, which keeps in-frame sequences only. Checked studies attribute under half of the gap to unresolved V genes and leave the rest unexplained. V and J calls and clone size are those listed in that table; D and trimming were worked out from the DNA. The sample table shows fewer than 250,000 clones, and about 83% are seen once. Of the sample, around 2.6% is held by the ten largest clones.

The sequence joins TRBV5-4 to TRBJ2-1, and perhaps TRBD2 as D gene, on 5 matching bases. What was sequenced was PBMCs. The TCR comes from a man younger than 30 in good health and CMV-seronegative. The CDR3 is CASSTRGEQFF. The bases are TGTGCCAGCAGCACTCGAGGGGAGCAGTTCTTC.